The next 23 T cell receptor beta chains were all read from a single sample in a study of shared clonotypes between healthy human individuals. Clones were read by immunoSEQ multiplex PCR, and TCRdb kept only the in-frame ones, dropping some. The data hold about 480,000 clones, with approximately 79% observed a single time. Source material: PBMCs. Source of these receptors: a woman between 35 and 50 years old in good health. Some clones in this sample may be carry-over from other donors' samples.

The sample holds one count of this clone. This chain connects TRBV7-9 to TRBJ1-2, with TRBD1 as a possible D gene (6 bases). Per germline, CDR1 SEHNR and CDR2 FQNEAQ (reference sequence). V lost 5 bases and J lost 4, with 14 bases in between. CDR3 length: 14 amino acids. Written as DNA, the CDR3 is TGTGCCAGCAGCACTACCCAGGGGATCTATGGCTACACCTTC. This sequence encodes CASSTTQGIYGYTF.

The V and J genes are TRBV28 and TRBJ2-7; TRBD2 matches at 9 bases. This CDR3 contains 14 residues. Unmatched junction bases numbered 2, after V lost 5 bases and J lost 0 bases. CDR1 and CDR2 (germline): MDHEN, SYDVKM. The chain's CDR3 is CASSSSGSSYEQYF. As DNA, the CDR3 is TGTGCCAGCAGTAGTAGCGGGAGCTCCTACGAGCAGTACTTC.

CDR3 sequence reads: CASSEVLAQETQYF. CDR3 bases: TGTGCCAGCAGTGAAGTGTTAGCTCAAGAGACCCAGTACTTC. V gene TRBV6-1 combines with J gene TRBJ2-5, with unresolved D. Germline V gene data show CDR1 as MNHNS and CDR2 as SASEGT. The CDR3 loop spans 14 amino acids. V was shortened by 1 base and J by 2 bases, with 8 bases between the two germline ends.

This chain connects TRBV6-6 to TRBJ2-1; tentatively, D is TRBD1 (5 bases). Trimming removed 6 bases at V and 0 bases at J, with 15 bases between. Germline lookup yields CDR1 MNHNY and CDR2 SVGAGI (reference sequence). The CDR3 contains 16 residues. This CDR3 reads CASSQRQSLSYNEQFF. The CDR3 nucleotides read TGTGCCAGCAGCCAGAGACAGTCCCTCTCCTACAATGAGCAGTTCTTC.

The chain joins TRBV2 to TRBJ2-4; a possible D gene is TRBD2 (5 bases). Germline V gene lookup returns CDR1 SNHLY and CDR2 FYNNEI. The V end lost 2 bases, the J end lost 0 bases, and 8 bases lay between the germline ends. The CDR3 is 15 residues long. This chain's CDR3 is CASSELAGAKNIQYF. Here the CDR3 DNA reads TGTGCCAGCAGTGAACTGGCGGGAGCCAAAAACATTCAGTACTTC.

In its sample, this clone was seen once. The chain links TRBV29-1 to TRBJ2-1, with unresolved D. V was trimmed by 0 bases and J by 4 bases, leaving 10 bases between them. Germline V gene sequence: CDR1 SQVTM, CDR2 ANQGSEA. The CDR3 has 14 residues. The CDR3 spells CSVEDFIPYNEQFF. The DNA for the CDR3 is TGCAGCGTTGAAGATTTCATCCCTTACAATGAGCAGTTCTTC.

This sequence joins TRBV7-2 and TRBJ2-1, with D unclear. Germline lookup yields CDR1 SGHTA and CDR2 FQGNSA. CDR3 length: 11 amino acids. V lost 5 bases and J lost 9, with 8 bases in between. The CDR3 region has the DNA TGTGCCAGCAGCCTCAGAGGTGAGCAGTTCTTC. Protein product: CASSLRGEQFF.

The gene calls are TRBV11-2 and TRBJ2-5; 7 nucleotides align to TRBD1. Germline lookup yields CDR1 SGHAT and CDR2 FQNNGV. The CDR3 has 14 residues. The V and J ends lost 5 bases and 7 bases, in that order; junction bases with no gene match: 10. The CDR3 region has the DNA TGTGCCAGCAGCACAGCACAGGGGTTTACGACCCAGTACTTC. Amino acids: CASSTAQGFTTQYF.

This chain uses TRBV4-1 with TRBJ2-5, with 7 bases fitting TRBD2. The DNA end is more similar to TRBJ2-7, so the J call may be wrong. CDR1 and CDR2 from the germline V gene are MGHRA and YSYEKL. This CDR3 spans 16 amino acids. CDR3 sequence reads: CASSQGPGLTDYEQYF. In DNA form, the CDR3 reads TGCGCCAGCAGCCAAGGACCGGGACTAACCGACTACGAGCAGTACTTC.

This clone has more than one count but fewer than ten. CDR3 DNA: TGTGCCAGTAGACCGGACAATCAGCCCCAGCATTTT. Amino acids: CASRPDNQPQHF. V and J are TRBV19 and TRBJ1-5; D remains ambiguous. Trimming pared 6 bases from V and 3 bases from J, leaving 6 bases between. This CDR3 region has 12 residues. In germline, CDR1 is LNHDA, CDR2 SQIVND (reference sequence).

CDR3 amino acids: CASSLEGDGSPLHF. In DNA form, the CDR3 reads TGCGCCAGCAGCTTGGAGGGTGATGGATCACCCCTCCACTTT. The V gene is TRBV5-1, the J gene TRBJ1-6; no firm D call. Germline V gives CDR1 SGHRS, CDR2 YFSETQ. Trimming removed 0 bases at V and 10 bases at J, with 11 bases between. This CDR3 comprises 14 residues.

This rearrangement joins TRBV18 to TRBJ1-5; D unresolved. This CDR3 is built from 15 residues. Germline V CDR1 and CDR2: KGHSH, LQKENI. V was trimmed by 3 bases and J by 0 bases, leaving 9 bases between them. The DNA of the CDR3 is TGTGCCAGCTCACCGGGCCGTTATAGCAATCAGCCCCAGCATTTT. It yields the protein CASSPGRYSNQPQHF.

CDR3 protein: CAILGAGSYEQYF. The CDR3 coding sequence is TGCGCCATCCTGGGAGCGGGATCCTACGAGCAGTACTTC. This sequence joins TRBV10-2 and TRBJ2-7, with 7 positions matching TRBD2. Germline-derived CDR1 and CDR2 are WSHSY and SAAADI. The length of the CDR3 is 13 residues. V was pared by 10 bases and J by 1 base, with 7 bases of the junction left unmatched.

Concerning this clone itself: Germline and junction disagree at one end, which may indicate a read error. The V and J genes are TRBV30 and TRBJ1-5; no clear D. In germline, CDR1 is GTSNPN, CDR2 SVGIG (reference sequence). CDR3 length equals 13 residues. CDR3 loop: CAWSVLSHQPQHF. The CDR3 coding sequence is TGTGCCTGGAGTGTACTTAGCCATCAGCCCCAGCATTTT.

Note on this clone: A read error may explain this, as a much larger clone is one base away. This chain uses TRBV15 with TRBJ2-5, with D uncertain. The CDR3 has 12 residues. CDR1 is LNHNV, CDR2 YYDKDF, per germline (reference sequence). V was clipped by 0 bases and J by 4 bases, with 3 bases between them. CDR3 in DNA: TGTGCCACCAGCAGAGATCTAGAGACCCAGTACTTC. This sequence encodes CATSRDLETQYF.

The rearrangement links TRBV4-3 to TRBJ1-1; D is undetermined. This CDR3 region has 11 residues. V was clipped by 1 base and J by 7 bases, with 4 bases between them. From germline, CDR1 is LGHNA and CDR2 YSLEER. The CDR3 sequence: CASSQGGEAFF. The DNA for the CDR3 is TGCGCCAGCAGCCAAGGTGGTGAAGCTTTCTTT.

V usage is TRBV2 and J usage is TRBJ2-1; D unresolved. Germline V gives CDR1 SNHLY, CDR2 FYNNEI. The germline V and J ends were trimmed by 8 bases and 6 bases, with 17 bases remaining between them. This CDR3 has 14 residues. This CDR3 reads CASGAGSPSNEQFF. In nucleotides, the CDR3 is TGTGCCAGCGGCGCCGGGTCCCCGTCCAATGAGCAGTTCTTC.

This chain links TRBV7-9 with TRBJ2-5, with TRBD1 identical over 8 bases. The CDR3 sequence is 18 residues long. With 2 bases clipped from V and 4 bases from J, the junction kept 15 bases outside the gene matches. Germline values: CDR1 SEHNR, CDR2 FQNEAQ (reference sequence). CDR3 sequence (DNA): TGTGCCAGCAGCTTACCCCTTAGGACAGGGATTTATCGAGAGACCCAGTACTTC. Translated, it gives CASSLPLRTGIYRETQYF.

The rearrangement links TRBV7-9 to TRBJ2-7; 9 bases fit TRBD2. The ends lost 5 bases at V and 4 bases at J; junction bases unmatched: 12. Germline loops: CDR1 SEHNR, CDR2 FQNEAQ (reference sequence). The CDR3 contains 16 residues. The CDR3 sequence: CASSLLAGRSPYEQYF. CDR3 bases: TGTGCCAGCAGCCTTCTAGCGGGACGCTCACCTTACGAGCAGTACTTC.

The genes are TRBV28 and TRBJ2-7, with TRBD2 as a possible D gene (6 bases). Looked up from germline, CDR1 is MDHEN and CDR2 is SYDVKM. The CDR3 contains 15 residues. V lost 4 bases and J lost 3, with 16 bases in between. In DNA form, the CDR3 reads TGTGCCAGCAGTTCGAGACCCGGAGGGCACTACGAGCAGTACTTC. It is translated as CASSSRPGGHYEQYF. The full variable domain, in which reference TRBV28 and TRBJ2-7 provide the parts outside the CDR3, is DVKVTQSSRYLVKRTGEKVFLECVQDMDHENMFWYRQDPGLGLRLIYFSYDVKMKEKGDIPEGYSVSREKKERFSLILESASTNQTSMYLCASSSRPGGHYEQYFGPGTRLTVT.

The V gene is TRBV6-5, the J gene TRBJ2-3; possibly TRBD1 for D (6 bases). Germline assignment: CDR1 MNHEY and CDR2 SVGAGI. V lost 4 bases, J lost 4 bases, and 15 bases lay in between. The CDR3 covers 15 residues. This chain's CDR3 is CASSSFRGSADTQYF. Written as DNA, the CDR3 is TGTGCCAGCAGTTCCTTCAGGGGAAGCGCAGATACGCAGTATTTT.

This clone appeared once. The J gene is TRBJ2-7, the V gene TRBV6-1, with 8 positions matching TRBD1. Trimming removed 7 bases from V and 4 bases from J; junction bases left unmatched: 3. CDR1 and CDR2 from the germline V gene are MNHNS and SASEGT. The CDR3 covers 12 residues. As DNA, the CDR3 is TGTGCCAGCATCCAGGGGGCGTACGAGCAGTACTTC. Protein product: CASIQGAYEQYF.

The V gene is TRBV6-4, the J gene TRBJ2-1; 8 bases agree with TRBD2. The CDR3 has 16 residues. J lost 5 bases, V lost 4 bases, and 10 bases had no gene match. Germline CDR1 reads MRHNA; CDR2 reads SNTAGT. As DNA, the CDR3 is TGTGCCAGCAGTGTTAGCGGGAATAGTCCCCACAATGAGCAGTTCTTC. Its translation is CASSVSGNSPHNEQFF.